The 18 T cell receptor beta chains listed next were all sequenced from one sample in a study of identical twins. TCRdb re-analysed the 5' RACE reads in MiXCR, keeping a single row per CDR3 protein. The data contain approximately 210,000 distinct CDR3 sequences, approximately 9% of them singletons. The source material was memory (CD45RO+) T cells sorted from blood. The receptors were sampled from a woman aged 18-29 years in good health.

This sequence joins TRBV20-1 and TRBJ1-5, with D unresolved. Germline V gene lookup returns CDR1 DFQATT and CDR2 SNEGSKA (reference sequence). The CDR3 sequence is 14 residues long. Trimming pared 6 bases from V and 7 bases from J, leaving 19 bases between. The CDR3 sequence: CSAFSPGPNQPQHF. Written as DNA, the CDR3 is TGCAGTGCCTTCTCCCCAGGACCCAACCAGCCCCAGCATTTT.

This clonotype has a handful of counts. The rearrangement uses TRBV12-3 or TRBV12-4 and TRBJ2-1; TRBD1 matches 8 bases. The CDR3 covers 14 residues. J lost 8 bases, V lost 6 bases, and 9 bases had no gene match. The CDR3 here is CASSLQGGGHEQFF. As DNA, the CDR3 is TGTGCCAGCAGCCTACAGGGGGGCGGCCATGAGCAGTTCTTC.

This clonotype was observed a handful of times. The chain is built from TRBV6-1 and TRBJ2-1; weak D call: TRBD1 (7 bases). The germline V gene encodes CDR1 MNHNS and CDR2 SASEGT. The CDR3 runs 15 residues. V was clipped by 6 bases and J by 6 bases, with 18 bases between them. For the CDR3, the DNA is TGTGCCAGCAGGGATCCAGGGGGGCGGAGCAATGAGCAGTTCTTC. Translating it yields CASRDPGGRSNEQFF.

The V call is TRBV10-3, the J call TRBJ2-5; TRBD1 agrees at 9 bases. The CDR3 spans 14 residues. Germline assignment: CDR1 ENHRY and CDR2 SYGVKD. J was trimmed by 5 bases and V by 6 bases; bases with no gene match: 7. The CDR3 protein is CAISGQGIGETQYF. The CDR3 DNA reads TGTGCCATCAGCGGACAGGGGATAGGCGAGACCCAGTACTTC.

The chain employs TRBV6-5 and TRBJ2-7; 9 bases agree with TRBD1. The CDR3 consists of 16 residues. With V trimmed by 0 bases and J by 4 bases, 7 bases remained unmatched. CDR1 is MNHEY, CDR2 SVGAGI, per germline. The CDR3 here is CASSYSNGQGHYEQYF. Written as DNA, the CDR3 is TGTGCCAGCAGTTACTCGAACGGACAGGGGCATTACGAGCAGTACTTC.

In this sample, this clonotype turned up a few times. The genes are TRBV15 and TRBJ2-7; D remains ambiguous. V was clipped by 0 bases and J by 7 bases, with 10 bases between them. Germline values: CDR1 LNHNV, CDR2 YYDKDF (reference sequence). The CDR3 extends over 13 amino acids. CDR3 sequence: CATSRESISEQYF. CDR3 bases: TGTGCCACCAGCAGAGAGTCCATCTCGGAGCAGTACTTC.

Only a few counts were recorded for this clonotype. This chain connects TRBV5-4 to TRBJ2-3, with D hard to call. V was cut by 0 bases and J by 2 bases, with 10 bases left in between. Germline loops: CDR1 SGHNT, CDR2 YYREEE (reference sequence). The CDR3 is 15 residues long. The chain's CDR3 is CASSLATGFTDTQYF. DNA of the CDR3: TGTGCCAGCAGCTTGGCCACGGGTTTCACAGATACGCAGTATTTT.

This clonotype occurred many times. The rearrangement joins TRBV7-9 to TRBJ2-3, with D unclear. The CDR3 length is 14 residues. V was clipped by 3 bases and J by 2 bases, with 9 bases between them. Looked up from germline, CDR1 is SEHNR and CDR2 is FQNEAQ (reference sequence). The CDR3 sequence is CASSLAVTTDTQYF. The CDR3 DNA reads as TGTGCCAGCAGCTTGGCGGTAACCACAGATACGCAGTATTTT.

This clonotype was counted a few times. The V gene is TRBV19, the J gene TRBJ1-2; TRBD1 agrees at 7 bases. Germline V gives CDR1 LNHDA, CDR2 SQIVND (reference sequence). This CDR3 is built from 14 residues. Germline trimming cut 5 bases from V and 8 bases from J; bases unmatched to any gene: 11. The CDR3 nucleotides read TGTGCCAGTAGTTTGGACAGGACTTGGTGGGGCTACACCTTC. Translating it yields CASSLDRTWWGYTF.

In its sample, this clonotype was seen many times. The chain recombines TRBV12-3 or TRBV12-4 with TRBJ1-5, with D unclear. Trimming cost V 7 bases and J 6 bases, with 22 bases left between them. There are 16 residues in the CDR3. CDR3 sequence (DNA): TGTGCCAGCACAACGAGCGAGACTTGGGCAGGTCAGCCCCAGCATTTT. It translates to CASTTSETWAGQPQHF.

This clonotype was counted many times. The chain employs TRBV19 and TRBJ2-1, with D unresolved. The germline V gene has CDR1 LNHDA and CDR2 SQIVND (reference sequence). The CDR3 is made up of 15 amino acids. Trimming left V 5 bases short and J 5 bases short, with 16 bases between. CDR3 sequence (DNA): TGTGCCAGTAGTGTAATGTGGGGTAGCCACAATGAGCAGTTCTTC. The encoded protein is CASSVMWGSHNEQFF.

This clonotype was seen repeatedly, ten times or more. This sequence joins TRBV20-1 and TRBJ2-3, with 9 bases fitting TRBD2. The junction had 5 bases not matched to a gene; V was cut back by 4 bases and J by 0 bases. The V gene's germline CDR1 is DFQATT and CDR2 SNEGSKA (reference sequence). The CDR3 has 15 amino acids. CDR3 in DNA: TGCAGTGCTACCCTAGCGGGGATTAGCACAGATACGCAGTATTTT. It encodes CSATLAGISTDTQYF.

This clonotype came up many times. The CDR3 DNA reads as TGCAGTGCTAGAGTGGTAGCGGGGGAGCTGTTTTTT. Translation: CSARVVAGELFF. The genes are TRBV20-1 and TRBJ2-2; D is perhaps TRBD2 (5 bases). CDR1 DFQATT and CDR2 SNEGSKA come from the germline V gene (reference sequence). There are 12 residues in the CDR3. V lost 1 base and J lost 8, with 8 bases in between.

V gene TRBV4-3 combines with J gene TRBJ2-2, with D unclear. Trimming cost V 0 bases and J 7 bases, with 12 bases left between them. This CDR3 has 15 residues. The germline V gene encodes CDR1 LGHNA and CDR2 YSLEER. The CDR3 DNA sequence: TGCGCCAGCAGCCAAGATCCTGGGGAAAGCGGGGAGCTGTTTTTT. This codes for CASSQDPGESGELFF.

This clonotype was seen only a few times. The chain uses TRBV20-1 and TRBJ2-1; TRBD1 agrees at 10 bases. Trimming removed 5 bases from V and 6 bases from J; junction bases left unmatched: 7. The CDR3 has 14 amino acids. Germline V gene lookup returns CDR1 DFQATT and CDR2 SNEGSKA (reference sequence). CDR3 DNA sequence: TGCAGTGCTGATCCCGGGACAGGGGCCAATGAGCAGTTCTTC. It translates to CSADPGTGANEQFF.

In its sample, this clonotype was seen a few times. The chain joins TRBV4-3 to TRBJ2-7; 8 bases agree with TRBD2. Germline V gene sequence: CDR1 LGHNA, CDR2 YSLEER. J gave up 2 bases and V 0 bases, and 3 bases lay outside the gene matches. CDR3 size: 15 residues. CDR3 protein: CASSQDAAGAYEQYF. The CDR3 bases are TGCGCCAGCAGCCAAGACGCAGCGGGGGCCTACGAGCAGTACTTC.

The sample holds many counts of this clonotype. The chain links TRBV12-3 or TRBV12-4 to TRBJ2-2; TRBD2 agrees at 11 bases. The V segment lost 6 bases and the J segment 7 bases; nucleotides outside the gene matches: 7. The CDR3 sequence is 15 residues long. CDR3 bases: TGTGCCAGCAGCCCTAGCGGGGGGCAATACGGGGAGCTGTTTTTT. It specifies CASSPSGGQYGELFF.

This clonotype was observed at least ten times. The gene calls are TRBV5-1 and TRBJ1-4; D unresolved. CDR1 and CDR2 (germline): SGHRS, YFSETQ. The CDR3 runs 15 residues. The germline V and J ends were trimmed by 0 bases and 3 bases, with 9 bases remaining between them. The CDR3 nucleotides read TGCGCCAGCAGCTTGGGGAGCGGGGCTAATGAAAAACTGTTTTTT. Translating it yields CASSLGSGANEKLFF.